The 7 T cell receptor beta chains presented below share a single source sample, sequenced in a study of identifying expanded T cells in peripheral blood. Libraries were prepared by immunoSEQ multiplex PCR; TCRdb keeps only in-frame clonotypes and omits some of them. The sample has tens of thousands of clones, more than 70% seen once; the top ten hold 15% to 20%. Sequenced sample: blood. The source is a person aged 18 to 75 in good health.

The chain joins TRBV4-1 to TRBJ2-2; D unclear. CDR3 length equals 15 residues. Trimming stripped 3 bases from V and 4 bases from J, with 12 bases between. In germline, CDR1 is MGHRA, CDR2 YSYEKL. CDR3 bases: TGCGCCAGCAGCCACTATTTGAGTAGCACCGGGGAGCTGTTTTTT. Its protein product is CASSHYLSSTGELFF.

This chain connects TRBV30 to TRBJ1-1; no definite D call. CDR1 is GTSNPN, CDR2 SVGIG, per germline (reference sequence). The V end was cut by 0 bases, the J end by 1 base, with 0 bases between. This CDR3 has 11 amino acids. CDR3 in amino acids: CAWSVNTEAFF. The CDR3 region has the DNA TGTGCCTGGAGTGTGAACACTGAAGCTTTCTTT.

In DNA form, the CDR3 reads TGCAGCGTAGCCAGGTGGGGGGAGAGTTTTGAAAAACTGTTTTTT. It translates to CSVARWGESFEKLFF. The chain couples TRBV29-1 to TRBJ1-4; possible D gene TRBD1, 5 bases. This CDR3 has 15 amino acids. Trimming stripped 6 bases from V and 7 bases from J, with 21 bases between. Germline CDR1 and CDR2: SQVTM and ANQGSEA. Full variable domain (outside the CDR3, taken from reference TRBV29-1 and TRBJ1-4): SAVISQKPSRDICQRGTSLTIQCQVDSQVTMMFWYRQQPGQSLTLIATANQGSEATYESGFVIDKFPISRPNLTFSTLTVSNMSPEDSSIYLCSVARWGESFEKLFFGSGTQLSVL.

The CDR3 coding sequence is TGTGCCAGTAGTTTCGGGACAGGGTCTAACTATGGCTACACCTTC. Residues: CASSFGTGSNYGYTF. The V gene is TRBV19, the J gene TRBJ1-2, with 9 bases identical to TRBD1. The CDR3 loop spans 15 amino acids. In germline, CDR1 is LNHDA, CDR2 SQIVND (reference sequence). The V segment lost 5 bases and the J segment 0 bases; nucleotides outside the gene matches: 4.

A single count supports this clone. The gene calls are TRBV28 and TRBJ2-7; TRBD2 matches 7 bases. The V gene end was trimmed by 7 bases and the J gene end by 8 bases; junction bases not matched to a gene: 14. Germline V gene sequence: CDR1 MDHEN, CDR2 SYDVKM. CDR3 size: 14 residues. In DNA, the CDR3 is TGTGCCAGCAACAACTGGCGGGGGAAGGCGAAGCAGTACTTC. It specifies CASNNWRGKAKQYF.

The V and J genes are TRBV4-1 and TRBJ1-1; a possible D gene is TRBD1 (6 bases). The CDR3 contains 17 residues. Germline V gives CDR1 MGHRA, CDR2 YSYEKL. V gave up 5 bases and J gave up 4 bases, with 23 bases separating them. The CDR3 sequence: CASSARGGAGGRTEAFF. For the CDR3, the DNA is TGCGCCAGCAGCGCCCGTGGGGGGGCGGGTGGACGCACTGAAGCTTTCTTT.

This chain links TRBV7-9 with TRBJ1-1; 9 bases match TRBD1. Germline V gene data show CDR1 as SEHNR and CDR2 as FQNEAQ (reference sequence). Unmatched junction bases numbered 8, after V lost 11 bases and J lost 1 base. The length of the CDR3 is 14 residues. This CDR3 reads CAAVGTGRNTEAFF. DNA for the CDR3: TGTGCCGCGGTAGGGACAGGGAGGAACACTGAAGCTTTCTTT.